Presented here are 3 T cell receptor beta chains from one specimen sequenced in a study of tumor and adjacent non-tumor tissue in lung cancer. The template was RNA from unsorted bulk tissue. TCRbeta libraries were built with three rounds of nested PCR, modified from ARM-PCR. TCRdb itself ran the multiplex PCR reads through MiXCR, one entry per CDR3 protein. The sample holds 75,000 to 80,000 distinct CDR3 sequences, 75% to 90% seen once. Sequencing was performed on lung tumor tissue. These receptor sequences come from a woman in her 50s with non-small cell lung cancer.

DNA of the CDR3: TGTGCCAGCAGTTTAGGGTCTAAGACTGAAGCTTTCTTT. It yields the protein CASSLGSKTEAFF. The chain joins TRBV12-3 or TRBV12-4 to TRBJ1-1; D is unresolved. The CDR3 sequence is 13 residues long. V lost 1 base and J 5 bases, leaving 8 bases between the germline ends.

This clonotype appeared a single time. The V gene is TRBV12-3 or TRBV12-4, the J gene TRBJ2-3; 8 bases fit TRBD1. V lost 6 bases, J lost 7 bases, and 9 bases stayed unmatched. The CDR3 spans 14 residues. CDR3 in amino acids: CASSIRQGIYTQYF. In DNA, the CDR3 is TGTGCCAGCAGCATACGACAGGGGATATATACGCAGTATTTT.

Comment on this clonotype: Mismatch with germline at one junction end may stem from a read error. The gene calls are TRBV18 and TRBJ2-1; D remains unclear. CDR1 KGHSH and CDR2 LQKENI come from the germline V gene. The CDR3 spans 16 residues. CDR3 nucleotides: TGTGCCAGCTCACCACCGCTGGCAGGTTTTTACAAAGAGCAGTTCTTC. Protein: CASSPPLAGFYKEQFF.